The rows below give T cell receptor beta chains drawn from one sample of a study of human T cells and chemical hapten exposure. TCRdb reanalysed the RACE reads using MiXCR and keeps one entry per CDR3 protein. The data show 150,000 to 200,000 distinct CDR3 sequences, around 22% seen once. The sample consisted of whole blood, taken in connection with sensitization to the hapten diphenylcyclopropenone (DPC). Receptors were obtained from a woman aged 45-65 years with alopecia areata. Some clones in this sample may be carry-over from other donors' samples. Both conserved end residues are part of each CDR3. The D gene is left open where the match is weak. Size tells how often a clone was seen (once, few, many) or the class of an expanded clone, and some rows leave it out.

once TRBJ2-3 TRBV7-2 NA CASSLGLSLNTDTQYF TGTGCCAGCAGCTTAGGCCTAAGCCTCAACACAGATACGCAGTATTTT
NA TRBJ2-3 TRBV6-5 NA CASSDTGSADTQYF TGTGCCAGCAGTGACACAGGGTCCGCAGATACGCAGTATTTT
NA TRBJ2-5 TRBV3-1 NA CASSQVLGRQETQYF TGTGCCAGCAGCCAAGTGTTGGGCCGGCAAGAGACCCAGTACTTC
few TRBJ2-3 TRBV29-1 NA CSVKGTDTQYF TGCAGCGTAAAGGGCACAGATACGCAGTATTTT
few TRBJ1-2 TRBV10-3 NA CAAGADYGYTF TGTGCCGCCGGAGCTGACTATGGCTACACCTTC
many TRBJ2-7 TRBV29-1 TRBD2 CSADLAGGSYEQYF TGCAGCGCGGACCTAGCGGGAGGCTCCTACGAGCAGTACTTC
few TRBJ2-7 TRBV29-1 NA CSVRYGRASEQYF TGCAGCGTTAGGTACGGCAGGGCGTCCGAGCAGTACTTC
NA TRBJ2-3 TRBV3-1 NA CASSQDLAGASTDTQYF TGTGCCAGCAGCCAAGATCTTGCAGGGGCGTCCACAGATACGCAGTATTTT
few TRBJ1-1 TRBV11-1 NA CASSLALESTEAFF TGTGCCAGCAGCTTAGCGTTGGAGAGCACTGAAGCTTTCTTT
NA TRBJ2-1 TRBV7-9 NA CASSAVRGLGSYNEQFF TGTGCCAGCAGCGCGGTAAGGGGTCTGGGCTCCTACAATGAGCAGTTCTTC
few TRBJ1-2 TRBV5-1 NA CASSPARYYGYTF TGCGCCAGCAGCCCGGCTCGGTACTATGGCTACACCTTC
few TRBJ2-1 TRBV20-1 NA CSASRTVTYNEQFF TGCAGTGCTAGTAGGACAGTAACCTACAATGAGCAGTTCTTC
NA TRBJ1-2 TRBV7-8 TRBD1 CASSFRDRVNGYTF TGTGCCAGCAGCTTTCGGGACAGGGTTAACGGCTACACCTTC
few TRBJ1-1 TRBV12-5 NA CASGLVRDAEAFF TGTGCTAGTGGTTTGGTCCGGGACGCTGAAGCTTTCTTT
NA TRBJ1-5 TRBV18 NA CASSPTRGTNNQPQHF TGTGCCAGCTCACCTACCCGGGGGACCAACAATCAGCCCCAGCATTTT
NA TRBJ2-1 TRBV11-2 TRBD2 CASSHSSGREYEQFF TGTGCCAGCAGCCATTCTAGCGGGAGAGAATATGAGCAGTTCTTC
few TRBJ2-1 TRBV10-2 TRBD1 CASSPTGGNEQFF TGCGCCAGCAGCCCGACAGGGGGCAATGAGCAGTTCTTC
few TRBJ2-7 TRBV18 NA CASSPSWGNSYEQYF TGTGCCAGCTCCCCGTCCTGGGGAAACTCCTACGAGCAGTACTTC
many TRBJ2-3 TRBV29-1 NA CSVESTSTDTQYF TGCAGCGTTGAATCTACCAGCACAGATACGCAGTATTTT
NA TRBJ2-7 TRBV12-3/TRBV12-4 TRBD1 CASSLATGFEQYF TGTGCCAGCAGTTTAGCGACAGGGTTCGAGCAGTACTTC
NA TRBJ2-5 TRBV7-8 TRBD2 CASRAGLAEGGKETQYF TGTGCCAGCAGGGCGGGACTAGCGGAGGGGGGGAAAGAGACCCAGTACTTC
few TRBJ2-4 TRBV5-6 NA CASSRNLAKNIQYF TGTGCCAGCAGCAGAAACCTAGCCAAAAACATTCAGTACTTC
NA TRBJ1-5 TRBV20-1 NA CSARGGEQPQHF TGCAGTGCTAGAGGAGGGGAACAGCCCCAGCATTTT
few TRBJ2-3 TRBV20-1 NA CSVGESRYTQYF TGCAGTGTAGGCGAAAGCAGGTATACGCAGTATTTT
NA TRBJ2-1 TRBV29-1 TRBD1 CSVDGKGGSINEQFF TGCAGCGTTGATGGGAAAGGGGGCTCTATCAATGAGCAGTTCTTC
few TRBJ2-4 TRBV5-1 NA CASSSESGTPNIQYF TGCGCCAGCAGCTCCGAATCAGGGACTCCAAACATTCAGTACTTC
NA TRBJ1-5 TRBV2 NA CASSQEDSNQPQHF TGTGCCAGCAGCCAAGAGGATAGCAATCAGCCCCAGCATTTT
few TRBJ2-1 TRBV5-1 TRBD2 CASSFGLELNEQFF TGCGCCAGCAGTTTCGGACTAGAACTGAATGAGCAGTTCTTC
NA TRBJ2-3 TRBV12-3/TRBV12-4 NA CASSLIGGTSTDTQYF TGTGCCAGCAGTTTAATTGGCGGGACGAGCACAGATACGCAGTATTTT
NA TRBJ2-3 TRBV18 TRBD2 CASSRDSGRRTDTQYF TGTGCCAGCTCACGTGATAGCGGGAGAAGGACAGATACGCAGTATTTT
few TRBJ1-1 TRBV28 NA CASSFLLGRKNTEAFF TGTGCCAGCAGTTTTTTACTCGGCAGGAAGAACACTGAAGCTTTCTTT
NA TRBJ1-1 TRBV29-1 NA CSIDLTGNTEAFF TGCAGCATTGACCTGACAGGGAACACTGAAGCTTTCTTT
NA TRBJ2-7 TRBV5-1 TRBD1 CASSERQGAQYEQYF TGCGCCAGCAGCGAAAGACAGGGGGCTCAATACGAGCAGTACTTC
once TRBJ2-1 TRBV28 TRBD2 CVSKVSGSYEQFF TGTGTCAGCAAGGTTAGCGGGAGTTATGAGCAGTTCTTC
NA TRBJ1-2 TRBV5-1 NA CASSHGPGDNYGYTF TGCGCCAGCAGCCATGGACCGGGGGACAACTATGGCTACACCTTC
NA TRBJ2-2 TRBV5-1 TRBD2 CASSWTSGSGTGELFF TGCGCCAGCAGCTGGACTAGCGGGAGTGGGACCGGGGAGCTGTTTTTT
NA TRBJ1-4 TRBV29-1 TRBD1 CSASRGVGEKLFF TGCAGCGCCTCCAGGGGGGTAGGTGAAAAACTGTTTTTT
NA TRBJ2-3 TRBV29-1 NA CSVEGGPQGSPMHTQYF TGCAGCGTTGAAGGGGGACCACAGGGATCCCCTATGCATACGCAGTATTTT
NA TRBJ2-7 TRBV14 NA CASSQEGGSKQYF TGTGCCAGCAGCCAAGAAGGGGGGTCGAAGCAGTACTTC
NA TRBJ2-7 TRBV5-1 TRBD1 CASSLGQGVKYF TGCGCCAGCAGCTTGGGTCAGGGGGTAAAGTACTTC
NA TRBJ1-1 TRBV18 TRBD1 CASSPQTGGMSTEAFF TGTGCCAGCTCACCACAGACAGGGGGCATGAGTACTGAAGCTTTCTTT
many TRBJ2-5 TRBV7-9 NA CASSADQETQYF TGTGCCAGCTCGGCGGACCAAGAGACCCAGTACTTC
NA TRBJ1-4 TRBV12-3/TRBV12-4 TRBD1 CASSFGTGNEKLFF TGTGCCAGCAGTTTCGGGACAGGGAATGAAAAACTGTTTTTT
many TRBJ1-1 TRBV7-9 NA CASQGNTEAFF TGTGCCAGCCAGGGGAACACTGAAGCTTTCTTT
NA TRBJ2-6 TRBV11-2 NA CASSLGVFGANVLTF TGTGCCAGCAGCTTAGGGGTATTTGGGGCCAACGTCCTGACTTTC
few TRBJ2-1 TRBV24-1 NA CATSARWGVNEQFF TGTGCCACCAGTGCCCGGTGGGGGGTTAATGAGCAGTTCTTC
few TRBJ2-7 TRBV5-5 NA CASSLAPGDIYEQYF TGTGCCAGCAGCTTGGCCCCGGGGGACATTTACGAGCAGTACTTC
few TRBJ2-7 TRBV14 NA CASSQQRNSYEQYF TGTGCCAGCAGCCAGCAGCGAAACTCCTACGAGCAGTACTTC
few TRBJ2-1 TRBV9 TRBD2 CASSGAGFSYNEQFF TGTGCCAGCAGCGGAGCGGGGTTCTCCTACAATGAGCAGTTCTTC
NA TRBJ1-5 TRBV2 NA CASRVRNQPQHF TGTGCCAGCCGGGTCCGGAATCAGCCCCAGCATTTT
NA TRBJ1-2 TRBV5-1 NA CASSPDAAPYGYTF TGCGCCAGCAGCCCGGACGCCGCACCATATGGCTACACCTTC
NA TRBJ1-1 TRBV10-3 NA CAISEWGTEAFF TGTGCCATCAGTGAGTGGGGGACTGAAGCTTTCTTT
NA TRBJ2-2 TRBV12-3/TRBV12-4 NA CASSPQGNTGELFF TGTGCCAGCAGCCCCCAGGGGAACACCGGGGAGCTGTTTTTT
NA TRBJ2-3 TRBV30 NA CAWSVVTTSGSDTQYF TGTGCCTGGAGTGTTGTGACCACTAGTGGATCAGATACGCAGTATTTT
NA TRBJ2-3 TRBV18 TRBD2 CASSPPFDLAGGPRDTQYF TGTGCCAGCTCACCACCGTTCGACCTAGCGGGAGGGCCGAGAGATACGCAGTATTTT